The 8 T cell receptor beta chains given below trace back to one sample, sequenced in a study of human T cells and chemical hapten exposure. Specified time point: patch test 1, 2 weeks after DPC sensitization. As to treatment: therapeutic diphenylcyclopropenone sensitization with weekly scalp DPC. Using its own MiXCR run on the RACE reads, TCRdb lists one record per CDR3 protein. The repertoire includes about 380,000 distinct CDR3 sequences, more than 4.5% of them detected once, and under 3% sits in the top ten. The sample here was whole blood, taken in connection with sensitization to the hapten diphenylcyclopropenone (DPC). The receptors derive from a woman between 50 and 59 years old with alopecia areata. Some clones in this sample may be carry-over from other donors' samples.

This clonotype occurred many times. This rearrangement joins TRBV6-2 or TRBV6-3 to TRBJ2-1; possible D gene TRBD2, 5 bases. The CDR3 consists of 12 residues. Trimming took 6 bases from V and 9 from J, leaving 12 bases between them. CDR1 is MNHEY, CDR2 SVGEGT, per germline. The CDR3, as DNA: TGTGCCAGCAGGCCGTCTAGCAGTGAGCAGTTCTTC. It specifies CASRPSSSEQFF.

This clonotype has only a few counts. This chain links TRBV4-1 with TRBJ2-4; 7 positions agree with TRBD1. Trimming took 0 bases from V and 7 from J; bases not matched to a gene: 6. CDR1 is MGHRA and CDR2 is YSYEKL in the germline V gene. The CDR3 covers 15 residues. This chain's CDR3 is CASSQEQGQWNIQYF. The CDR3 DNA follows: TGCGCCAGCAGCCAAGAGCAGGGACAGTGGAACATTCAGTACTTC.

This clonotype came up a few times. DNA for the CDR3: TGTGCCAGCACCGAGCGGGGGCCGGACAATGAGCAGTTCTTC. Translated, it gives CASTERGPDNEQFF. The rearrangement links TRBV7-9 to TRBJ2-1; 8 bases align to TRBD2. Trimming at V came to 7 bases and at J to 5 bases, leaving 7 bases not matched to a gene. The CDR3 loop spans 14 amino acids. Germline V gives CDR1 SEHNR, CDR2 FQNEAQ (reference sequence).

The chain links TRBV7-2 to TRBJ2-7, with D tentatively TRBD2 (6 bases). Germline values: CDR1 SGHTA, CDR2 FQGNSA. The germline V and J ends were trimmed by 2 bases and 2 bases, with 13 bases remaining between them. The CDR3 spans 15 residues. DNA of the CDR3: TGTGCCAGCAGCTTAAGGCGGGACCCCGCCTACGAGCAGTACTTC. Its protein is CASSLRRDPAYEQYF.

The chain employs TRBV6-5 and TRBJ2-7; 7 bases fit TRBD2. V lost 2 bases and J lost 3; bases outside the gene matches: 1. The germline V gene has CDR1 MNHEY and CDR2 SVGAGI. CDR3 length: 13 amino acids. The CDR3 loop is CASSYAGDYEQYF. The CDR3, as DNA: TGTGCCAGCAGTTACGCGGGAGACTACGAGCAGTACTTC.

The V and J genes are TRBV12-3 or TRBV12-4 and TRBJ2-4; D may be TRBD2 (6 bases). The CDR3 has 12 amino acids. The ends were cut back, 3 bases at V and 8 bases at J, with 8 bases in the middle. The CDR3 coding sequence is TGTGCCAGCAGTTTCGGGGGTTACATTCAGTACTTC. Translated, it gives CASSFGGYIQYF.

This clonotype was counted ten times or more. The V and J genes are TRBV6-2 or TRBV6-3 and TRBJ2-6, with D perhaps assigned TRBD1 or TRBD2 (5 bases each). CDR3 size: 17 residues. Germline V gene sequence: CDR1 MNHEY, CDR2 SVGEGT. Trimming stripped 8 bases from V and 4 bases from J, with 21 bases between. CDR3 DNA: TGTGCCAGCTCTCCGGGGCCCCAATCGTACGGGGCCAACGTCCTGACTTTC. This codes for CASSPGPQSYGANVLTF.

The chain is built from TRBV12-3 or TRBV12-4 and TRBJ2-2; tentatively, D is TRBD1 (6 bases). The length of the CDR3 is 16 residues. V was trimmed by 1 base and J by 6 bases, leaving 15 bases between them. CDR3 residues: CASSLESAGVAGELFF. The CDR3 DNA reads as TGTGCCAGCAGTTTAGAGTCGGCAGGGGTTGCCGGGGAGCTGTTTTTT.